Below are 21 T cell receptor beta chains sequenced from a single sample in a study of T cell responses to AZD1222 COVID-19 vaccine. The data were produced by immunoSEQ multiplex PCR, yet TCRdb's version contains in-frame clones alone and is incomplete. The table records under 200,000 clones, approximately 91% of them present only once. The sequencing here drew on peripheral blood, taken on day 0 of AZD1222 vaccination. The receptors originated from an adult in good health.

The chain links TRBV18 to TRBJ1-2; TRBD1 is a possible D gene (5 bases). Germline CDR1 KGHSH, CDR2 LQKENI. The V and J ends lost 3 bases and 8 bases respectively, with 13 bases between them. The CDR3 contains 13 residues. CDR3 nucleotides: TGTGCCAGCTCACCCCCTCAGGGTGGAGGCTACACCTTC. Translating gives CASSPPQGGGYTF.

The V gene is TRBV27, the J gene TRBJ1-2, with TRBD1 matching 8 bases. The length of the CDR3 is 15 residues. Trimming took 5 bases from V and 0 from J; bases not matched to a gene: 5. The germline CDR1 and CDR2 sequences are MNHEY and SMNVEV (reference sequence). The chain's CDR3 is CASSTRQGSNYGYTF. The CDR3 DNA is TGTGCCAGCAGTACTCGACAGGGGTCTAACTATGGCTACACCTTC.

The chain has TRBV29-1 and TRBJ2-7; 10 bases align to TRBD2. The CDR3 extends over 14 amino acids. With V trimmed by 7 bases and J by 0 bases, 6 bases remained unmatched. Germline V gene data show CDR1 as SQVTM and CDR2 as ANQGSEA. The CDR3: CSAKTSGFSYEQYF. Here the CDR3 DNA reads TGCAGCGCTAAGACTAGCGGGTTCTCCTACGAGCAGTACTTC.

The chain employs TRBV6-5 and TRBJ1-2; maybe TRBD1 (5 bases). The CDR3 is 13 amino acids. Trimming cost V 9 bases and J 2 bases, with 13 bases left between them. Germline values: CDR1 MNHEY, CDR2 SVGAGI. CDR3 region: CASSRGGNYGYTF. The CDR3 DNA sequence: TGTGCCAGTTCGAGGGGAGGGAACTATGGCTACACCTTC.

This clone was observed once. The rearrangement uses TRBV5-1 and TRBJ2-2; D call uncertain. The CDR3 runs to 13 residues. V was trimmed by 7 bases and J by 3 bases, leaving 10 bases between them. In germline, CDR1 is SGHRS, CDR2 YFSETQ. The CDR3 spells CASAEIDTGELFF. CDR3 bases: TGCGCCAGCGCGGAAATTGACACCGGGGAGCTGTTTTTT.

The chain has TRBV5-6 and TRBJ1-1; D gene unclear. With 5 bases removed from V and 5 bases from J, the gap between germline ends came to 22 bases. The CDR3 loop spans 16 amino acids. CDR1 SGHDT and CDR2 YYEEEE come from the germline V gene. CDR3 sequence (DNA): TGTGCCAGCAGATCCTACCATCGGGCCATGGGGACTGAAGCTTTCTTT. It translates to CASRSYHRAMGTEAFF.

This chain connects TRBV27 to TRBJ2-3; TRBD2 matches at 7 bases. The length of the CDR3 is 15 residues. V lost 4 bases and J lost 1; bases outside the gene matches: 5. Germline CDR1 MNHEY, CDR2 SMNVEV (reference sequence). The CDR3 region is CASSSGLEGTDTQYF. In DNA, the CDR3 is TGTGCCAGCAGTTCAGGACTAGAGGGCACAGATACGCAGTATTTT.

The chain uses TRBV18 and TRBJ2-5, with 10 bases matching TRBD1. Germline V gene lookup returns CDR1 KGHSH and CDR2 LQKENI. The CDR3 contains 16 residues. Losses at the gene ends were 0 bases for V and 4 bases for J; bases not matched to a gene: 5. The CDR3 coding sequence is TGTGCCAGCTCACCACCGAAGGACAGGGGGTTAGAGACCCAGTACTTC. Protein sequence: CASSPPKDRGLETQYF.

The genes are TRBV15 and TRBJ1-4; D gene ambiguous. V lost 0 bases and J lost 0, with 8 bases in between. This CDR3 contains 16 residues. Germline V gene lookup returns CDR1 LNHNV and CDR2 YYDKDF (reference sequence). This CDR3 is CATSRDRKATNEKLFF. CDR3 bases: TGTGCCACCAGCAGAGATAGGAAGGCAACTAATGAAAAACTGTTTTTT. Full variable domain (missing parts from reference TRBV15 and TRBJ1-4): DAMVIQNPRYQVTQFGKPVTLSCSQTLNHNVMYWYQQKSSQAPKLLFHYYDKDFNNEADTPDNFQSRRPNTSFCFLDIRSPGLGDTAMYLCATSRDRKATNEKLFFGSGTQLSVL.

This chain joins TRBV28 and TRBJ1-1; no reliable D call. Trimming took off 6 bases at V and 2 bases at J, with 13 bases between the two ends. The length of the CDR3 is 14 residues. CDR1 and CDR2 (germline): MDHEN, SYDVKM. The CDR3 here is CASSLTRSNTEAFF. The CDR3 DNA is TGTGCCAGCAGCCTAACACGGAGCAACACTGAAGCTTTCTTT.

V is TRBV3-1 (or the pseudogene TRBV3-2) and J is TRBJ2-3, with D possibly TRBD2 on 7 matching bases. Trimming stripped 3 bases from V and 0 bases from J, with 16 bases between. From germline, CDR1 is LGHDT and CDR2 YNNKEL (reference sequence). This CDR3 comprises 17 residues. The chain's CDR3 is CASSHRFGGRSTDTQYF. CDR3 bases: TGTGCCAGCAGCCATCGATTCGGGGGGCGAAGCACAGATACGCAGTATTTT.

CDR3 residues: CASSSGQGAAGELFF. The CDR3 bases are TGTGCCAGCAGCTCCGGACAGGGGGCCGCCGGGGAGCTGTTTTTT. The chain employs TRBV7-3 and TRBJ2-2; 11 positions match TRBD1. Trimming removed 4 bases from V and 6 bases from J; junction bases left unmatched: 4. In germline, CDR1 is SGHTA, CDR2 FQGTGA. This CDR3 is built from 15 residues.

The rearrangement links TRBV10-1 to TRBJ1-5, with D possibly being TRBD1 (5 bases). With 1 base removed from V and 6 bases from J, the gap between germline ends came to 16 bases. CDR3 length: 16 amino acids. Germline values: CDR1 WNHNN, CDR2 SYGVQD (reference sequence). CDR3 sequence (DNA): TGCGCCAGCAGTGAGTACCGACTAAATGGGGGTCAGCCCCAGCATTTT. Translated, it gives CASSEYRLNGGQPQHF.

The V gene is TRBV5-1, the J gene TRBJ2-7; D not resolved. CDR3 length: 13 residues. Germline lookup yields CDR1 SGHRS and CDR2 YFSETQ. V lost 4 bases to trimming and J lost 6 bases, with 14 bases between them. CDR3 loop: CASSHDTGGEQYF. The DNA for the CDR3 is TGCGCCAGCAGCCACGATACCGGCGGCGAGCAGTACTTC. Complete variable domain (other parts from reference TRBV5-1 and TRBJ2-7): KAGVTQTPRYLIKTRGQQVTLSCSPISGHRSVSWYQQTPGQGLQFLFEYFSETQRNKGNFPGRFSGRQFSNSRSEMNVSTLELGDSALYLCASSHDTGGEQYFGPGTRLTVT.

The genes are TRBV11-3 and TRBJ1-5, with 10 bases identical to TRBD1. Losses at the gene ends were 2 bases for V and 4 bases for J; bases not matched to a gene: 11. Germline assignment: CDR1 SGHNT and CDR2 YENEEA. The length of the CDR3 is 18 residues. Here the CDR3 reads CASSLIPGQGFPNQPQHF. The CDR3 region has the DNA TGTGCCAGCAGCTTAATCCCGGGACAGGGGTTTCCTAATCAGCCCCAGCATTTT.

The genes are TRBV28 and TRBJ1-6; D unclear. Germline loops: CDR1 MDHEN, CDR2 SYDVKM. The length of the CDR3 is 13 residues. The ends were cut back, 8 bases at V and 11 bases at J, with 16 bases in the middle. CDR3 sequence: CASCRHTETPLHF. The CDR3 DNA sequence: TGTGCCAGCTGCCGACATACCGAAACACCCCTCCACTTT.

V usage is TRBV5-5 and J usage is TRBJ2-7, with 8 bases aligning to TRBD2. The trim removed 0 bases at V and 1 base at J, leaving 6 bases unmatched. The CDR3 is 16 residues long. Germline loops: CDR1 SGHKS, CDR2 YYEKEE (reference sequence). CDR3 region: CASSLAGTRTSYEQYF. CDR3 DNA: TGTGCCAGCAGCTTGGCCGGGACTAGGACGTCCTACGAGCAGTACTTC.

The chain combines TRBV6-6 with TRBJ1-5, with 7 bases lining up with TRBD1. Germline loops: CDR1 MNHNY, CDR2 SVGAGI (reference sequence). V lost 4 bases and J lost 2; bases outside the gene matches: 5. The CDR3 contains 15 residues. The CDR3 protein is CASSWTGFGNQPQHF. CDR3 bases: TGTGCCAGCAGTTGGACAGGCTTCGGCAATCAGCCCCAGCATTTT.

This chain links TRBV5-6 with TRBJ1-1, with 8 bases that match TRBD1. The CDR3 consists of 16 residues. CDR1 and CDR2 from the germline V gene are SGHDT and YYEEEE. V lost 4 bases and J lost 5; bases outside the gene matches: 13. The CDR3 nucleotides read TGTGCCAGCAGCCAGACAGGGGCTGGCGGTGGGACTGAAGCTTTCTTT. It specifies CASSQTGAGGGTEAFF.

The CDR3 DNA follows: TGTGCCACCAGTGCGCAGGACCTAAGTTTTGGAGCTTTCTTT. It yields the protein CATSAQDLSFGAFF. This chain joins TRBV24-1 and TRBJ1-1; no reliable D call. The length of the CDR3 is 14 residues. The V and J ends lost 5 bases and 10 bases respectively, with 19 bases between them. CDR1 is KGHDR and CDR2 is SFDVKD in the germline V gene.

The chain has TRBV7-2 and TRBJ2-1; 10 bases match TRBD2. V was clipped by 4 bases and J by 4 bases; unmatched bases: 4. Germline CDR1 is SGHTA and CDR2 is FQGNSA. This CDR3 region has 15 residues. The CDR3 bases are TGTGCCAGCAGCTCCACTAGCGGGGTGTACAATGAGCAGTTCTTC. Its translation is CASSSTSGVYNEQFF.